This is a list of T cell receptor beta chains from one sample in a study of blood T cell repertoires in COVID-19. The protocol was immunoSEQ multiplex PCR, while the TCRdb copy is restricted to in-frame clones and leaves out a portion. The sample has about 49,000 clones, about 88% seen once; the top ten hold more than 5%. The sequenced sample consisted of peripheral blood. The receptors derive from a man aged 35-49 years with active COVID-19. CDR3s include the opening cysteine and the closing phenylalanine or tryptophan. The D gene is left open where the match is weak. Clone size is stated in some rows and not others, as once, few, many or a class when expanded.

TRBV10-3,once,TRBD2,13,TRBJ2-5,TGTGCCATCAGGGCGGGAGTTAACGAGGCCCAGTACTTC,CAIRAGVNEAQYF
TRBV5-4,-,-,12,TRBJ1-1,TGTGCCAGCAGCTTGTCCATCGGTGCGGCTTTCTTT,CASSLSIGAAFF
TRBV5-1,-,TRBD2,14,TRBJ2-3,TGCGCCAGCTGGCGGGAGACGGGCACAGATACGCAGTATTTT,CASWRETGTDTQYF
TRBV15,-,-,18,TRBJ1-4,TGTGCCACCAGCCGCCAGTCAGGAAAGGGAGCGAAGGAAGAAAAACTGTTTTTT,CATSRQSGKGAKEEKLFF
TRBV28,-,-,13,TRBJ1-2,TGTGCCAGCAGCACTCAGGGGTACTATGGCTACACCTTC,CASSTQGYYGYTF
TRBV27,few,-,14,TRBJ2-7,TGTGCCAGCAGTTTCAACGGGGTAGACTACGAGCAGTACTTC,CASSFNGVDYEQYF
TRBV29-1,-,TRBD1,12,TRBJ1-2,TGCAGCGTTGACGTAGGGGGCTCTGGCTACACCTTC,CSVDVGGSGYTF
TRBV5-4,-,TRBD2,13,TRBJ2-1,TGTGCCAGCACTCTGGGCCGGGGGGATGAGCAGTTCTTC,CASTLGRGDEQFF
TRBV6-1,-,TRBD2,16,TRBJ2-5,TGTGCCAGCAGTGAAACTTCCGGGACTAGAGGAGAGACCCAGTACTTC,CASSETSGTRGETQYF
TRBV5-1,-,TRBD1,15,TRBJ1-4,TGCGCCAGCAGCTTGGGAGGGACAGGGAATGAAAAACTGTTTTTT,CASSLGGTGNEKLFF
TRBV9,-,TRBD2,14,TRBJ2-1,TGTGCCAGCAGCCTTAGCGGGCTTTACAATGAGCAGTTCTTC,CASSLSGLYNEQFF
TRBV20-1,-,-,12,TRBJ2-5,TGCAGTGCTAGTGACAACCAAGAGACCCAGTACTTC,CSASDNQETQYF
TRBV6-5,-,-,15,TRBJ1-1,TGTGCCAGCAGTTACTCGATGGGGAGAGGCACTGAAGCTTTCTTT,CASSYSMGRGTEAFF
TRBV9,-,-,15,TRBJ1-6,TGTGCCAGCAGCGGATCGACAGTAGAGAATTCACCCCTCCACTTT,CASSGSTVENSPLHF
TRBV6-5,few,TRBD1,15,TRBJ1-2,TGTGCCAGCCTCGGGACAGGGCTCGGATGGTATGGCTACACCTTC,CASLGTGLGWYGYTF
TRBV5-1,-,-,13,TRBJ1-6,TGCGCCAGCGGTAGGACAGATGATTCACCCCTCCACTTT,CASGRTDDSPLHF
TRBV5-1,-,-,15,TRBJ1-4,TGCGCCAGCAGCTTTACAGGGTTGGAGAATGAAAAACTGTTTTTT,CASSFTGLENEKLFF
TRBV6-5,-,-,14,TRBJ2-7,TGTGCCAGCAGCCGATCCGGGGTTTGGTACGAGCAGTACTTC,CASSRSGVWYEQYF
TRBV4-1,-,-,14,TRBJ1-3,TGCGCCAGCAGCCAAGAAGGTCGAGGAGACACCATATATTTT,CASSQEGRGDTIYF
TRBV12-3/TRBV12-4,-,-,13,TRBJ1-6,TGTGCCAGCAGTTTGCAAATAGATTCACCCCTCCACTTT,CASSLQIDSPLHF
TRBV12-5,few,-,13,TRBJ1-1,TGTGCTAGTGGTTTGGGAGACAGGTCCGAAGCTTTCTTT,CASGLGDRSEAFF
TRBV6-6,-,TRBD2,13,TRBJ2-3,TGTGCCAGCACTCAAAACGGGGGGGGTACGCAGTATTTT,CASTQNGGGTQYF
TRBV7-9,once,-,14,TRBJ1-5,TGTGCCAGCACGCGAGGGTGGAAAGACCAGCCCCAGCATTTT,CASTRGWKDQPQHF
TRBV27,-,-,11,TRBJ2-5,TGTGCCAGCCGGGGAGGAGGGACCCAGTACTTC,CASRGGGTQYF
TRBV29-1,-,-,13,TRBJ2-1,TGCAGCGTGGGACACAGGGCCTACAATGAGCAGTTCTTC,CSVGHRAYNEQFF
TRBV3-1/TRBV3-2,-,-,15,TRBJ2-7,TGTGCCAGCAGCCAAGTCGGGGGGCCTCTCGGGGAGCAGTACTTC,CASSQVGGPLGEQYF
TRBV20-1,-,TRBD2,19,TRBJ2-1,TGCAGTGCTAGTCCTCCCTTTGGACTAGCGGGAGGGCCCTACAATGAGCAGTTCTTC,CSASPPFGLAGGPYNEQFF
TRBV18,-,TRBD2,16,TRBJ2-1,TGTGCCAGCTCACCGGGGACTAGCGGTCGGGACGATGAGCAGTTCTTC,CASSPGTSGRDDEQFF
TRBV5-4,-,-,19,TRBJ1-5,TGTGCCAGCAGCAAAGGAGGGCTCCCCATGGGGGGAGGCAATCAGCCCCAGCATTTT,CASSKGGLPMGGGNQPQHF
TRBV9,-,-,16,TRBJ2-7,TGTGCCAGCAGCGTAGGAGGAGGGATTGATACCTACGAGCAGTACTTC,CASSVGGGIDTYEQYF
TRBV6-4,few,TRBD2,16,TRBJ2-3,TGTGCCAGCAGTGACGCCGGGACTAGCGGCTCAGATACGCAGTATTTT,CASSDAGTSGSDTQYF
TRBV6-6,-,-,14,TRBJ1-1,TGTGCCAGCAGTTACCCCCCAGGGAACACTGAAGCTTTCTTT,CASSYPPGNTEAFF
TRBV11-2,-,-,18,TRBJ1-2,TGTGCCAGCAGCTTAGCAGGGAGGGCAGGAGGGGGACTTGATGGCTACACCTTC,CASSLAGRAGGGLDGYTF